These 7 T cell receptor beta chains originate from one sample sequenced in a study of blood T cells in healthy people across ages. A second PCR, run for about 7 to 11 cycles, used a sample-barcoded 5' primer plus a J-beta primer mix. One entry per CDR3 protein, called by TCRdb with MiXCR from the 5' RACE reads. The table includes approximately 1.5 million distinct CDR3 sequences, about 32% detected once. Sample: blood. The receptor set was obtained from a woman in her twenties or thirties in good health.

This clonotype has only a few counts. This chain connects TRBV6-2 or TRBV6-3 to TRBJ1-1; TRBD1 aligns across 8 bases. The CDR3 has 15 amino acids. Trimming cost V 0 bases and J 5 bases; bases outside gene matches: 5. The V gene's germline CDR1 is MNHEY and CDR2 SVGEGT. In DNA form, the CDR3 reads TGTGCCAGCAGTTACTCCGACAGGGGTGGAACTGAAGCTTTCTTT. This translates into CASSYSDRGGTEAFF.

This clonotype has at least ten counts. The chain couples TRBV7-2 to TRBJ2-3; D uncertain. CDR3 length: 14 residues. V lost 1 base and J lost 6, with 11 bases in between. CDR1 and CDR2 (germline): SGHTA, FQGNSA. This chain's CDR3 is CASSLEGLVDTQYF. The CDR3 bases are TGTGCCAGCAGCTTAGAAGGGTTGGTGGATACGCAGTATTTT.

The genes are TRBV4-1 and TRBJ2-7; no clear D. V was pared by 0 bases and J by 3 bases, with 12 bases between. The CDR3 runs to 15 residues. Per the germline V gene, CDR1 is MGHRA and CDR2 is YSYEKL. The CDR3 coding sequence is TGCGCCAGCAGCCAAGATTTGGTCGGATACTACGAGCAGTACTTC. This gives the protein CASSQDLVGYYEQYF.

This clonotype was observed a handful of times. Here the CDR3 reads CATRQGGLYNEQFF. The CDR3 region has the DNA TGTGCCACCAGACAGGGGGGCTTATACAATGAGCAGTTCTTC. The V gene is TRBV18, the J gene TRBJ2-1, with TRBD1 identical over 9 bases. In germline, CDR1 is KGHSH, CDR2 LQKENI. Losses at the gene ends were 10 bases for V and 4 bases for J; bases not matched to a gene: 8. The CDR3 is 14 residues long.

The chain joins TRBV2 to TRBJ2-1, with 10 bases aligning to TRBD2. Germline CDR1 SNHLY, CDR2 FYNNEI. The V segment lost 10 bases and the J segment 6 bases; nucleotides outside the gene matches: 9. The CDR3 spans 14 residues. DNA for the CDR3: TGTGCCACCCAAAAGCGGGAGGGCCTCAATGAGCAGTTCTTC. Amino acids: CATQKREGLNEQFF.

V usage is TRBV5-1 and J usage is TRBJ2-7; D possibly corresponds to TRBD1 (5 bases). Germline V CDR1 and CDR2: SGHRS, YFSETQ. The CDR3 loop spans 13 amino acids. V lost 0 bases, J lost 5 bases, and 9 bases lay in between. The CDR3 nucleotides are TGCGCCAGCAGCTTGGGGGCAGGGAACGAGCAGTACTTC. Its protein product is CASSLGAGNEQYF.

The chain couples TRBV6-1 to TRBJ2-1; D not resolved. Germline assignment: CDR1 MNHNS and CDR2 SASEGT. Trimming removed 3 bases from V and 9 bases from J, with 12 bases in between. This CDR3 comprises 13 residues. The CDR3 DNA reads TGTGCCAGCAGTGATCTCCGTAACGGTGAGCAGTTCTTC. Protein sequence: CASSDLRNGEQFF.